The following is a TCR beta chain sequence with its context. Antigen unknown. Time point described: week 35, safety follow-up. Each vaccine dose was 300 ug of mutant IDH1 20-mer peptide, with topical imiquimod. The data derive from a study of a mutant IDH1 vaccine in newly diagnosed glioma. Sequenced by immunoSEQ multiplex PCR; TCRdb stores in-frame clones only, minus some. The data contain some 29,000 clones, under 85% of them seen just once; the ten biggest clones take up 7.5% to 10%. Trimming removed 0 bases from V and 0 bases from J, with 5 bases in between. CDR1 and CDR2 (germline): SGHNT, YYREEE (reference sequence). The length of the CDR3 is 14 residues.

The receptor's source is a woman between 25 and 40 years old with glioma. Some clones in this sample may be carry-over from other donors' samples. The chain links TRBV5-4 to TRBJ2-3; D unresolved. Source: PBMCs, taken from a glioma patient whose treatment included an IDH1 peptide vaccine. In nucleotides, the CDR3 is TGTGCCAGCAGCTTGGGGGCTAGCACAGATACGCAGTATTTT. Amino acids: CASSLGASTDTQYF.